A single sample gave rise to the 20 T cell receptor beta chains below, sequenced in a study of cytomegalovirus exposure and HLA in healthy donors. Primers for the PCR totalled 60 Vbeta and 13 Jbeta. Assay used: immunoSEQ multiplex PCR; TCRdb lists only in-frame clones, some missing. The repertoire holds approximately 73,000 clones, with 75% as singletons. Specimen: PBMCs. The receptors originated from a man between 65 and 79 years old in good health and CMV-seronegative.

The rearrangement links TRBV7-9 to TRBJ2-1; D possibly corresponds to TRBD1 (5 bases). V was cut by 1 base and J by 8 bases, with 18 bases left in between. This CDR3 spans 16 amino acids. In germline, CDR1 is SEHNR, CDR2 FQNEAQ (reference sequence). The CDR3 DNA reads as TGTGCCAGCAGCTTAGAATTGACGGCAGGGCTGGATGAGCAGTTCTTC. Its translation: CASSLELTAGLDEQFF.

V usage is TRBV10-1 and J usage is TRBJ2-1; a possible D gene is TRBD2 (6 bases). The CDR3 has 16 amino acids. CDR1 and CDR2 from the germline V gene are WNHNN and SYGVQD (reference sequence). V was cut by 2 bases and J by 7 bases, with 18 bases left in between. The CDR3 protein is CASSETGDGPLNEQFF. In nucleotides, the CDR3 is TGCGCCAGCAGTGAGACGGGGGACGGACCTTTAAATGAGCAGTTCTTC.

The chain uses TRBV7-2 and TRBJ2-5, with TRBD1 matching 7 bases. The CDR3 extends over 13 amino acids. Trimming took 1 base from V and 5 from J; bases not matched to a gene: 1. CDR1 and CDR2 (germline): SGHTA, FQGNSA. The CDR3 loop is CASSLGRGETQYF. The CDR3 coding sequence is TGTGCCAGCAGCTTAGGCAGGGGGGAGACCCAGTACTTC. The whole variable domain, remainder taken from reference TRBV7-2 and TRBJ2-5, is GAGVSQSPSNKVTEKGKDVELRCDPISGHTALYWYRQSLGQGLEFLIYFQGNSAPDKSGLPSDRFSAERTGGSVSTLTIQRTQQEDSAVYLCASSLGRGETQYFGPGTRLLVL.

The chain joins TRBV5-1 to TRBJ2-1, with 12 positions matching TRBD2. The CDR3 is 16 residues long. The germline gives CDR1 SGHRS, CDR2 YFSETQ. V gave up 4 bases and J gave up 7 bases; unmatched junction bases: 9. The CDR3 DNA reads TGCGCCAGCAGCCTGACTAGCGGGAGTAAAGGGAATGAGCAGTTCTTC. Its translation is CASSLTSGSKGNEQFF.

The J gene is TRBJ2-5, the V gene TRBV30; TRBD2 agrees at 11 bases. Trimming took 2 bases from V and 4 from J; bases not matched to a gene: 3. This CDR3 region has 14 residues. Germline V gene lookup returns CDR1 GTSNPN and CDR2 SVGIG (reference sequence). The DNA for the CDR3 is TGTGCCTGGAGTCTGCTAGCGGGAGGAGAGACCCAGTACTTC. Protein: CAWSLLAGGETQYF.

The rearrangement joins TRBV28 to TRBJ1-4; possible D gene TRBD1, 6 bases. The length of the CDR3 is 16 residues. V lost 2 bases and J lost 10, with 20 bases in between. Germline-derived CDR1 and CDR2 are MDHEN and SYDVKM. CDR3 in DNA: TGTGCCAGCAGTTTAGTGGACAGTCGAAAAGGGGGAAAACTGTTTTTT. Amino acids: CASSLVDSRKGGKLFF.

The chain joins TRBV7-6 to TRBJ2-7; 13 bases match TRBD2. J lost 4 bases, V lost 5 bases, and 2 bases had no gene match. The length of the CDR3 is 14 residues. Germline CDR1 and CDR2: SGHVS and FNYEAQ. CDR3 loop: CASSALAGGYEQYF. CDR3 DNA sequence: TGTGCCAGCAGCGCACTAGCGGGGGGGTACGAGCAGTACTTC.

The gene calls are TRBV6-5 and TRBJ2-3, with TRBD1 matching over 8 bases. Germline V gene data show CDR1 as MNHEY and CDR2 as SVGAGI. The CDR3 has 14 residues. The V gene end was trimmed by 5 bases and the J gene end by 0 bases; junction bases not matched to a gene: 1. CDR3 region: CASSRTGSTDTQYF. DNA of the CDR3: TGTGCCAGCAGTAGGACAGGGAGCACAGATACGCAGTATTTT.

This clone was detected once. The chain employs TRBV7-9 and TRBJ2-1; maybe TRBD2 (7 bases). This CDR3 is built from 15 residues. The V gene lost 1 base and the J gene lost 7 bases, with 14 bases spanning the gap. Germline values: CDR1 SEHNR, CDR2 FQNEAQ (reference sequence). The CDR3 DNA follows: TGTGCCAGCAGCTTAGAACGGGGGGCCAAGAATGAGCAGTTCTTC. It codes for CASSLERGAKNEQFF.

This clone turned up a few times. This chain links TRBV4-1 with TRBJ1-4, with 9 positions matching TRBD1. V was pared by 5 bases and J by 6 bases, with 13 bases of the junction left unmatched. The length of the CDR3 is 17 residues. The germline CDR1 and CDR2 sequences are MGHRA and YSYEKL. Written as DNA, the CDR3 is TGCGCCAGCAGCTATGGGACAGGGCAAGGGCCGGATGAAAAACTGTTTTTT. Protein product: CASSYGTGQGPDEKLFF.

CDR3 bases: TGTGCCAGCAGCTCCCTCCCCTATGGCTACACCTTC. This gives the protein CASSSLPYGYTF. The chain links TRBV6-5 to TRBJ1-2; D is undetermined. This CDR3 comprises 12 residues. V was clipped by 6 bases and J by 4 bases, with 9 bases between them. Per the germline V gene, CDR1 is MNHEY and CDR2 is SVGAGI.

The V call is TRBV7-2, the J call TRBJ1-4; weak D call: TRBD1 (5 bases). V lost 5 bases, J lost 7 bases, and 26 bases lay in between. The CDR3 has 18 residues. Germline loops: CDR1 SGHTA, CDR2 FQGNSA. The CDR3 reads CASSPPRVGLAHSEKLFF. In nucleotides, the CDR3 is TGTGCCAGCAGCCCCCCCCGGGTGGGGCTGGCCCATTCTGAAAAACTGTTTTTT. The variable domain in full, completed from reference TRBV7-2 and TRBJ1-4, reads GAGVSQSPSNKVTEKGKDVELRCDPISGHTALYWYRQSLGQGLEFLIYFQGNSAPDKSGLPSDRFSAERTGGSVSTLTIQRTQQEDSAVYLCASSPPRVGLAHSEKLFFGSGTQLSVL.

This rearrangement joins TRBV6-5 to TRBJ2-7, with 7 bases identical to TRBD2. The CDR3 is 14 amino acids. Germline values: CDR1 MNHEY, CDR2 SVGAGI. After removal of 0 bases from V and 7 bases from J, the junction contained 6 bases not matched to a gene. The CDR3 reads CASSYSASGGEQYF. DNA of the CDR3: TGTGCCAGCAGTTACTCGGCTAGCGGCGGGGAGCAGTACTTC.

The chain joins TRBV21-1 to TRBJ2-1; TRBD2 is the table's D call, not checked against the DNA. TRBV21-1 is a known pseudogene. The CDR3 contains 11 residues. The CDR3 spells CASSPRNEQFF. In DNA form, the CDR3 reads TGTGCCAGCAGCCCCCGCAATGAGCAGTTCTTC.

This clone appeared once. CDR3 residues: CASSRGLATDTQYF. The CDR3 DNA is TGCGCCAGCAGCCGAGGACTAGCAACAGATACGCAGTATTTT. The chain employs TRBV4-3 and TRBJ2-3; 8 nucleotides align to TRBD2. This CDR3 comprises 14 residues. Trimming cost V 4 bases and J 3 bases; bases outside gene matches: 3. Per germline, CDR1 LGHNA and CDR2 YSLEER.

This chain joins TRBV5-5 and TRBJ2-5; 9 positions agree with TRBD1. Germline V gives CDR1 SGHKS, CDR2 YYEKEE (reference sequence). This CDR3 contains 14 residues. The V gene end was trimmed by 4 bases and the J gene end by 2 bases; junction bases not matched to a gene: 3. CDR3 in DNA: TGTGCCAGCAGCCGCGGACAGGGGCAAGAGACCCAGTACTTC. Encoded protein: CASSRGQGQETQYF.

The chain carries TRBV27 and TRBJ2-1; D is perhaps TRBD1 (7 bases). The V and J ends lost 6 bases and 3 bases respectively, with 9 bases between them. The CDR3 length is 13 residues. The germline CDR1 and CDR2 sequences are MNHEY and SMNVEV (reference sequence). CDR3 nucleotides: TGTGCCAGCAGGCGGGACAGCTACAATGAGCAGTTCTTC. Translation: CASRRDSYNEQFF.

This sequence joins TRBV5-1 and TRBJ2-1, with TRBD1 identical over 8 bases. The trim removed 3 bases at V and 7 bases at J, leaving 6 bases unmatched. CDR1 SGHRS and CDR2 YFSETQ come from the germline V gene. This CDR3 spans 14 amino acids. The CDR3 DNA follows: TGCGCCAGCAGCTCGGACAGGGCGGTAAATGAGCAGTTCTTC. Amino acids: CASSSDRAVNEQFF.

This chain uses TRBV4-3 with TRBJ2-6; the D gene is possibly TRBD2 (5 bases). Germline CDR1 LGHNA, CDR2 YSLEER. This CDR3 comprises 16 residues. V was trimmed by 0 bases and J by 1 base, leaving 7 bases between them. As DNA, the CDR3 is TGCGCCAGCAGCCAAGAAGGAGGATCTGGGGCCAACGTCCTGACTTTC. Amino acid sequence: CASSQEGGSGANVLTF.

This clone was seen a single time. The chain is built from TRBV15 and TRBJ2-3; 7 bases match TRBD2. This CDR3 is 14 amino acids long. V shed 5 bases and J 2 bases; nucleotides not matched to a gene: 4. CDR1 is LNHNV, CDR2 YYDKDF, per germline (reference sequence). The CDR3 reads CATSLGGDTDTQYF. Here the CDR3 DNA reads TGTGCCACCAGCCTGGGGGGGGACACAGATACGCAGTATTTT.